This entry features one TCR beta chain sequence. This specimen belongs to a study of cytomegalovirus exposure and HLA in healthy donors. From germline, CDR1 is SQVTM and CDR2 ANQGSEA. V was clipped by 4 bases and J by 1 base; unmatched bases: 5. The CDR3 is made up of 17 amino acids. With 60 Vbeta and 13 Jbeta primers, the PCR was carried out. Measured with immunoSEQ multiplex PCR; TCRdb has only the in-frame clones, and not every one. The sample has 120,000 or so clones, 55% to 75% seen once. This sequence originates from a man aged 30 to 45 in good health and CMV-seronegative. The rearrangement joins TRBV29-1 to TRBJ2-1; 15 bases align to TRBD2. The sample taken for sequencing was PBMCs. In DNA, the CDR3 is TGCAGCGTTGGGGGGACTAGCGGGGGGCCTTCCTACAATGAGCAGTTCTTC. The encoded protein is CSVGGTSGGPSYNEQFF.